This T cell receptor beta chain came from a study of blood T cells in healthy people across ages. On this clonotype: What it binds is unknown.

Primed by a sample-barcoded 5' primer and a J-beta primer mix, a second PCR proceeded for roughly 6 to 12 cycles. A single record per CDR3 protein comes from TCRdb applying MiXCR to the 5' RACE reads. The data hold 780,000 or so distinct CDR3 sequences, with around 50% observed a single time. Notes on the study in general: From one million sequenced T cells, diversity estimates were lower bounds. Significant beta diversity loss was already apparent by age around 36, declining roughly linearly. Long-lived donors had more naive CD4+ cells and higher diversity than aged donors.

The sample consisted of blood. This clonotype was obtained from a man in his forties or fifties in good health.

Here the CDR3 reads CASRGYIQYF. The CDR3 bases are TGTGCCAGCAGAGGATACATTCAGTACTTC. The chain recombines TRBV2 with TRBJ2-4, with unresolved D. Germline-derived CDR1 and CDR2 are SNHLY and FYNNEI. The CDR3 spans 10 residues. The V end was cut by 6 bases, the J end by 8 bases, with 5 bases between.